These T cell receptor beta chains were read from a single sample in a study of T cell repertoires in aging, cancer and after chemotherapy. TCRdb fed the multiplex PCR reads into MiXCR, producing one record per CDR3 protein. The sample has approximately 10,000 distinct CDR3 sequences, around 42% seen once. Sequenced material: blood. Every receptor here comes from a human donor in good health. Both conserved end residues are part of each CDR3. Each record gives: V gene, J gene, clone size, D gene, CDR3 length, CDR3 DNA, CDR3 protein. A D gene is named only where the DNA matches it firmly. Some rows mark clone size as missing; the rest say once, few, many or name a class of expanded clone.

v_call: TRBV4-3
j_call: TRBJ1-3
clone_size: few
d_call: -
cdr3_length: 18
cdr3_nt: TGCGCCAGCAGCCAAGCATTCACTGGCCTATTCTCTGGAAACACCATATATTTT
cdr3_aa: CASSQAFTGLFSGNTIYF

v_call: TRBV5-1
j_call: TRBJ1-2
clone_size: -
d_call: TRBD1
cdr3_length: 14
cdr3_nt: TGTGCCAGCAGCTTTGACAGGGCAAACTATGGCTACACCTTC
cdr3_aa: CASSFDRANYGYTF

v_call: TRBV7-2
j_call: TRBJ1-5
clone_size: -
d_call: -
cdr3_length: 18
cdr3_nt: TGCGCCAGCAGCCCAGGGAGAAACCCCGACAAAAGTAATCAGCCCCAGCATTTT
cdr3_aa: CASSPGRNPDKSNQPQHF

v_call: TRBV10-3
j_call: TRBJ2-3
clone_size: -
d_call: -
cdr3_length: 13
cdr3_nt: TGTGCCATCAGGCCTGACTCTGAGGATACGCAGTATTTT
cdr3_aa: CAIRPDSEDTQYF

v_call: TRBV20-1
j_call: TRBJ1-2
clone_size: few
d_call: TRBD1
cdr3_length: 14
cdr3_nt: TGCAGTGCTAGCGGGACAGCGACTAACTATGGCTACACCTTC
cdr3_aa: CSASGTATNYGYTF

v_call: TRBV28
j_call: TRBJ1-2
clone_size: few
d_call: TRBD1
cdr3_length: 11
cdr3_nt: TGTGCCAGCAGGGTACAGGGGGCCGACACCTTC
cdr3_aa: CASRVQGADTF

v_call: TRBV30
j_call: TRBJ1-6
clone_size: few
d_call: -
cdr3_length: 16
cdr3_nt: TGTGCCTGGACTTCCCCCTTACAGGGACCCAATTCACCCCTCCACTTT
cdr3_aa: CAWTSPLQGPNSPLHF

v_call: TRBV6-1
j_call: TRBJ1-2
clone_size: few
d_call: -
cdr3_length: 14
cdr3_nt: TGTGCCAGCAGTCCGGCCGGGCAGCCCTATGGCTACACCTTC
cdr3_aa: CASSPAGQPYGYTF

v_call: TRBV11-2
j_call: TRBJ2-1
clone_size: -
d_call: TRBD2
cdr3_length: 15
cdr3_nt: TGTGCCAGCAGCTTATCGAGCGGGATGTACAATGAGCAGTTCTTC
cdr3_aa: CASSLSSGMYNEQFF

v_call: TRBV30
j_call: TRBJ1-5
clone_size: -
d_call: -
cdr3_length: 14
cdr3_nt: TGTGCCTGGAGTGTAAATTTGGCAGATCAGCCCCAGCATTTT
cdr3_aa: CAWSVNLADQPQHF

v_call: TRBV9
j_call: TRBJ1-2
clone_size: once
d_call: -
cdr3_length: 14
cdr3_nt: TGTGCCAGCAGCAAAGAAGGGGCCTGGGGTGGCTACACCTTC
cdr3_aa: CASSKEGAWGGYTF

v_call: TRBV27
j_call: TRBJ1-2
clone_size: few
d_call: -
cdr3_length: 15
cdr3_nt: TGTGCCAGCAGTTTAGGGGGGGGGACGGCCTATGGCTACACCTTC
cdr3_aa: CASSLGGGTAYGYTF

v_call: TRBV6-5
j_call: TRBJ2-7
clone_size: -
d_call: TRBD1
cdr3_length: 14
cdr3_nt: TGTGCCAGCAGGAGACAGGGTCTGGTGTTTGAGCAGTACTTC
cdr3_aa: CASRRQGLVFEQYF

v_call: TRBV27
j_call: TRBJ2-2
clone_size: -
d_call: -
cdr3_length: 16
cdr3_nt: TGTGCCAGCAGGATACAACCCCCTCCGAACACCGGGGAGCTGTTTTTT
cdr3_aa: CASRIQPPPNTGELFF

v_call: TRBV28
j_call: TRBJ1-5
clone_size: -
d_call: TRBD1
cdr3_length: 20
cdr3_nt: TGTGCCAGCAGTAGCCGGGACAGAAGGCTTTTATACGGGGCCAATCAGCCCCAGCATTTT
cdr3_aa: CASSSRDRRLLYGANQPQHF

v_call: TRBV29-1
j_call: TRBJ1-2
clone_size: medium-sized
d_call: TRBD1
cdr3_length: 16
cdr3_nt: TGCAGCGTTGACGGGACAGGGAAGGAATCTAACTATGGCTACACCTTC
cdr3_aa: CSVDGTGKESNYGYTF

v_call: TRBV27
j_call: TRBJ2-1
clone_size: -
d_call: TRBD2
cdr3_length: 15
cdr3_nt: TGTGCCAGCAGTCTAAGACTAGCGGGAGTCAATGAGCAGTTCTTC
cdr3_aa: CASSLRLAGVNEQFF

v_call: TRBV7-3
j_call: TRBJ1-5
clone_size: -
d_call: TRBD1
cdr3_length: 17
cdr3_nt: TGTGCCAGCAGCTTAGTGGACAGGGCAAGGAAAAATCAGCCCCAGCATTTT
cdr3_aa: CASSLVDRARKNQPQHF

v_call: TRBV5-1
j_call: TRBJ1-5
clone_size: -
d_call: TRBD1
cdr3_length: 13
cdr3_nt: TGCGCCAGCAGCTTCGGGACAGGGGAGCCCCAGCATTTT
cdr3_aa: CASSFGTGEPQHF

v_call: TRBV19
j_call: TRBJ2-5
clone_size: few
d_call: TRBD1
cdr3_length: 13
cdr3_nt: TGTGCCAGTAGCGCCGGGACAGAAGAGACCCAGTACTTC
cdr3_aa: CASSAGTEETQYF

v_call: TRBV12-3/TRBV12-4
j_call: TRBJ2-2
clone_size: -
d_call: TRBD2
cdr3_length: 16
cdr3_nt: TGTGCCAGCACCCTAGGGGCGGGGGGCGCGACCGGGGAGCTGTTTTTT
cdr3_aa: CASTLGAGGATGELFF

v_call: TRBV6-6
j_call: TRBJ1-5
clone_size: large
d_call: TRBD1
cdr3_length: 13
cdr3_nt: TGTGCCAGCAGCTCGGGACAGCATCAGCCCCAGCATTTT
cdr3_aa: CASSSGQHQPQHF

v_call: TRBV5-5
j_call: TRBJ1-3
clone_size: few
d_call: -
cdr3_length: 13
cdr3_nt: TGTGCCAGCAGCGCAGGACCTGGAAACACCATATATTTT
cdr3_aa: CASSAGPGNTIYF

v_call: TRBV5-6
j_call: TRBJ2-6
clone_size: -
d_call: TRBD1
cdr3_length: 17
cdr3_nt: TGTGCCAGCAGCTTCCGGGACAGGGTCTCTGGGGCCAACGTCCTGACTTTC
cdr3_aa: CASSFRDRVSGANVLTF

v_call: TRBV7-6
j_call: TRBJ2-3
clone_size: -
d_call: TRBD2
cdr3_length: 19
cdr3_nt: TGTGCCAGCAGCTCCCTTCGAGGAACTAGCGGGACTAGCACAGATACGCAGTATTTT
cdr3_aa: CASSSLRGTSGTSTDTQYF

v_call: TRBV28
j_call: TRBJ2-3
clone_size: few
d_call: TRBD2
cdr3_length: 15
cdr3_nt: TGTGCCAGCAGTTTACCTGACCGGGGGGCAGATACGCAGTATTTT
cdr3_aa: CASSLPDRGADTQYF

v_call: TRBV20-1
j_call: TRBJ2-3
clone_size: -
d_call: -
cdr3_length: 13
cdr3_nt: TGCAGTGCCCCCCCCGGAGGCACAGATACGCAGTATTTT
cdr3_aa: CSAPPGGTDTQYF

v_call: TRBV6-6
j_call: TRBJ1-5
clone_size: few
d_call: -
cdr3_length: 14
cdr3_nt: TGTGCCGTTCGCTGGGGGGTTGGCAATCAGCCCCAGCATTTT
cdr3_aa: CAVRWGVGNQPQHF

v_call: TRBV5-1
j_call: TRBJ2-7
clone_size: -
d_call: TRBD2
cdr3_length: 15
cdr3_nt: TGCGCCAGCAGCTTGGTAGCGGGGGGTAACTACGAGCAGTACTTC
cdr3_aa: CASSLVAGGNYEQYF

v_call: TRBV6-5
j_call: TRBJ2-1
clone_size: -
d_call: TRBD2
cdr3_length: 20
cdr3_nt: TGTGCCAGCAGTTACTCGAAAGACCCACTACTAGCGGGAAGTAACGGTGAGCAGTTCTTC
cdr3_aa: CASSYSKDPLLAGSNGEQFF

v_call: TRBV5-4
j_call: TRBJ1-1
clone_size: -
d_call: -
cdr3_length: 14
cdr3_nt: TGTGCCAGCAGCTTGGCCGACCGGGTTCATGAAGCTTTCTTT
cdr3_aa: CASSLADRVHEAFF

v_call: TRBV4-3
j_call: TRBJ2-5
clone_size: -
d_call: -
cdr3_length: 15
cdr3_nt: TGTGCCAGCAGCCAATGGGCGGCAGAAGAAGAGACCCAGTACTTC
cdr3_aa: CASSQWAAEEETQYF

v_call: TRBV7-9
j_call: TRBJ2-2
clone_size: few
d_call: -
cdr3_length: 14
cdr3_nt: TGTGCCAGCAGCTTAGCGGGTGCCACCGGGGAGCTGTTTTTT
cdr3_aa: CASSLAGATGELFF

v_call: TRBV6-6
j_call: TRBJ2-7
clone_size: few
d_call: TRBD1
cdr3_length: 14
cdr3_nt: TGTGCCAGCAGCCCTACGGACAGGGGCTACGAGCAGTACTTC
cdr3_aa: CASSPTDRGYEQYF

v_call: TRBV20-1
j_call: TRBJ2-1
clone_size: -
d_call: TRBD2
cdr3_length: 15
cdr3_nt: TGCAGTGCTAGTAAACTAGCGGGAGGGCCCCATGAGCAGTTCTTC
cdr3_aa: CSASKLAGGPHEQFF

v_call: TRBV4-2
j_call: TRBJ2-3
clone_size: -
d_call: -
cdr3_length: 17
cdr3_nt: TGCGCCAGCAGCCAGGGGAAGAGGACTTCTAGCACAGATACGCAGTATTTT
cdr3_aa: CASSQGKRTSSTDTQYF